The 28 T cell receptor beta chains below were found in one sample sequenced in a study of CD8 T cells in ankylosing spondylitis. TCRdb used MiXCR to reprocess the 5' RACE reads, holding one entry per CDR3 protein. The sample lists 200,000 to 250,000 distinct CDR3 sequences; about 16% were seen once. Their antigen targets remain unknown. Study-level results: Typical of ankylosing spondylitis blood, it appeared, was a TCR beta motif of eight highly homologous variants.

Sequenced material: blood, either unsorted or a sorted T cell fraction (not recorded which). Receptors originate from a male donor with ankylosing spondylitis.

This clonotype turned up a few times. The chain combines TRBV4-1 with TRBJ2-2, with TRBD1 matching over 10 bases. Germline CDR1 is MGHRA and CDR2 is YSYEKL. Germline trimming cut 3 bases from V and 6 bases from J; bases unmatched to any gene: 4. The CDR3 spans 15 residues. In nucleotides, the CDR3 is TGCGCCAGCAGCCAGACAGGGGGCCTTCCCGGGGAGCTGTTTTTT. It codes for CASSQTGGLPGELFF.

This clonotype was detected a few times. This sequence joins TRBV29-1 and TRBJ1-2, with D hard to call. From germline, CDR1 is SQVTM and CDR2 ANQGSEA. This CDR3 has 12 amino acids. Trimming cost V 2 bases and J 5 bases, with 9 bases left between them. The CDR3 sequence is CSVELWGYGYTF. The CDR3 DNA reads as TGCAGCGTTGAATTGTGGGGATATGGCTACACCTTC.

The genes are TRBV6-5 and TRBJ2-2; D gene unclear. The CDR3 spans 14 residues. V gave up 2 bases and J gave up 5 bases, with 9 bases separating them. Germline CDR1 and CDR2: MNHEY and SVGAGI. The CDR3 here is CASSYGVNTGELFF. The CDR3 bases are TGTGCCAGCAGTTACGGGGTGAATACCGGGGAGCTGTTTTTT.

This clonotype was observed a few times. The chain uses TRBV6-4 and TRBJ2-3, with D perhaps TRBD1 (6 bases). This CDR3 is built from 14 residues. V was clipped by 3 bases and J by 6 bases, with 13 bases between them. Germline-derived CDR1 and CDR2 are MRHNA and SNTAGT. CDR3 bases: TGTGCCAGCAGTGAGATTCTGGGGGCCGATACGCAGTATTTT. As protein: CASSEILGADTQYF.

The CDR3 region is CATSAGYYYEQYF. DNA of the CDR3: TGTGCCACCTCCGCGGGCTATTACTACGAGCAGTACTTC. The chain combines TRBV14 with TRBJ2-7, with a tentative D call TRBD2 (5 bases). The length of the CDR3 is 13 residues. CDR1 is SGHDN and CDR2 is FVKESK in the germline V gene. V was shortened by 10 bases and J by 3 bases, with 16 bases between the two germline ends.

The sample holds a few counts of this clonotype. The rearrangement uses TRBV27 and TRBJ2-7; 10 positions match TRBD1. The CDR3 length is 15 residues. Germline V gene sequence: CDR1 MNHEY, CDR2 SMNVEV (reference sequence). V shed 2 bases and J 3 bases; nucleotides not matched to a gene: 4. The CDR3 DNA follows: TGTGCCAGCAGTTTAAGCGGGACAGGGGTCTACGAGCAGTACTTC. Translation gives CASSLSGTGVYEQYF.

This clonotype was detected ten times or more. V gene TRBV12-3 or TRBV12-4 combines with J gene TRBJ2-2; D gene uncertain. The CDR3 is made up of 15 amino acids. V was cut by 5 bases and J by 0 bases, with 10 bases left in between. Written as DNA, the CDR3 is TGTGCCAGCAGTCCGCCCCGTGCGAACACCGGGGAGCTGTTTTTT. Its translation is CASSPPRANTGELFF.

The V call is TRBV12-3 or TRBV12-4, the J call TRBJ2-1, with D perhaps given as TRBD1 or TRBD2 (5 bases each). The V and J ends lost 3 bases and 0 bases respectively, with 15 bases between them. This CDR3 has 17 amino acids. In DNA, the CDR3 is TGTGCCAGCAGTTTTTCTGCGGGCAGGGCCTCCTACAATGAGCAGTTCTTC. It translates to CASSFSAGRASYNEQFF.

This clonotype was observed a few times. The chain is built from TRBV30 and TRBJ2-3; 8 bases match TRBD2. With 5 bases clipped from V and 0 bases from J, the junction kept 7 bases outside the gene matches. The CDR3 contains 15 residues. Germline V gives CDR1 GTSNPN, CDR2 SVGIG (reference sequence). The CDR3 loop reads CAWGEGTSSTDTQYF. In DNA, the CDR3 is TGTGCCTGGGGAGAAGGGACTAGTAGCACAGATACGCAGTATTTT. The full variable domain, its missing parts supplied by reference TRBV30 and TRBJ2-3, is SQTIHQWPATLVQPVGSPLSLECTVEGTSNPNLYWYRQAAGRGLQLLFYSVGIGQISSEVPQNLSASRPQDRQFILSSKKLLLSDSGFYLCAWGEGTSSTDTQYFGPGTRLTVL.

The chain carries TRBV12-3 or TRBV12-4 and TRBJ2-1; a possible D gene is TRBD1 (6 bases). This CDR3 region has 14 residues. The V end lost 7 bases, the J end lost 5 bases, and 15 bases lay between the germline ends. The CDR3 loop is CASTLEDSDNEQFF. The CDR3 DNA follows: TGTGCCAGCACCCTAGAGGACAGCGACAATGAGCAGTTCTTC.

This clonotype was seen a few times. This CDR3 reads CASSPTLVAFTGELFF. In DNA, the CDR3 is TGTGCCAGCAGCCCCACCTTGGTGGCGTTCACCGGGGAGCTGTTTTTT. V is TRBV7-9 and J is TRBJ2-2; D unresolved. Trimming cost V 5 bases and J 4 bases, with 17 bases left between them. Germline CDR1 and CDR2: SEHNR and FQNEAQ (reference sequence). This CDR3 is built from 16 residues.

J is TRBJ2-5 and V is TRBV18; D is unclear. V was pared by 6 bases and J by 0 bases, with 14 bases between. Per germline, CDR1 KGHSH and CDR2 LQKENI. The length of the CDR3 is 15 residues. The CDR3 nucleotides are TGTGCCAGCTCCCCTCCGAAATCGTACCAAGAGACCCAGTACTTC. This sequence encodes CASSPPKSYQETQYF. Full variable domain (remainder filled in from reference TRBV18 and TRBJ2-5): NAGVMQNPRHLVRRRGQEARLRCSPMKGHSHVYWYRQLPEEGLKFMVYLQKENIIDESGMPKERFSAEFPKEGPSILRIQQVVRGDSAAYFCASSPPKSYQETQYFGPGTRLLVL.

CDR3 sequence reads: CASSEGGGGADTQYF. Written as DNA, the CDR3 is TGTGCCAGCAGTGAGGGCGGGGGAGGCGCAGATACGCAGTATTTT. This chain uses TRBV4-2 with TRBJ2-3; TRBD2 aligns across 7 bases. In germline, CDR1 is LGHNA, CDR2 YNFKEQ. With 6 bases clipped from V and 4 bases from J, the junction kept 10 bases outside the gene matches. The CDR3 extends over 15 amino acids.

The chain carries TRBV5-1 and TRBJ2-7, with 7 bases that match TRBD1. CDR3 length: 15 residues. Germline V gene data show CDR1 as SGHRS and CDR2 as YFSETQ. V gave up 0 bases and J gave up 1 base; unmatched junction bases: 4. The CDR3 here is CASSLEGAGSYEQYF. The CDR3 nucleotides are TGCGCCAGCAGCTTGGAGGGGGCCGGGTCCTACGAGCAGTACTTC.

This clonotype was picked up a small number of times. The rearrangement uses TRBV25-1 and TRBJ2-1, with TRBD2 matching over 10 bases. There are 19 residues in the CDR3. Germline V gene data show CDR1 as MGHDK and CDR2 as SYGVNS. Losses at the gene ends were 1 base for V and 6 bases for J; bases not matched to a gene: 15. The CDR3 sequence is CASSEFVGAGGPASNEQFF. DNA for the CDR3: TGTGCCAGCAGTGAATTCGTTGGAGCGGGGGGGCCCGCGTCCAATGAGCAGTTCTTC.

The sample holds a few counts of this clonotype. CDR3 coding DNA: TGTGCCAGCAGCTACCGGGACACCCCCTACAATGAGCAGTTCTTC. It specifies CASSYRDTPYNEQFF. This chain joins TRBV7-9 and TRBJ2-1; TRBD1 is a possible D gene (6 bases). The CDR3 loop spans 15 amino acids. Germline lookup yields CDR1 SEHNR and CDR2 FQNEAQ (reference sequence). Deletions cut 4 bases from V and 2 bases from J, with 12 bases between.

This rearrangement joins TRBV4-2 to TRBJ2-4; TRBD2 agrees at 11 bases. CDR3 length: 17 residues. Germline V lookup: CDR1 LGHNA, CDR2 YNFKEQ. Germline trimming cut 0 bases from V and 0 bases from J; bases unmatched to any gene: 1. The CDR3 is CASSQEGLAEAKNIQYF. CDR3 in DNA: TGTGCCAGCAGCCAAGAGGGACTAGCGGAAGCCAAAAACATTCAGTACTTC.

The chain carries TRBV7-9 and TRBJ2-2; 9 positions match TRBD2. The J segment lost 6 bases and the V segment lost 5 bases, leaving 13 bases of the junction unmatched. Germline values: CDR1 SEHNR, CDR2 FQNEAQ (reference sequence). The CDR3 has 17 amino acids. The CDR3 bases are TGTGCCAGCAGCCCGCCGACGGGGCGGGAGGGTTCCGGGGAGCTGTTTTTT. Protein: CASSPPTGREGSGELFF.

V and J are TRBV4-1 and TRBJ2-5, with 9 positions matching TRBD2. V was pared by 1 base and J by 1 base, with 4 bases of the junction left unmatched. This CDR3 comprises 16 residues. The germline V gene encodes CDR1 MGHRA and CDR2 YSYEKL. The CDR3 protein is CASSQALAGIQETQYF. CDR3 in DNA: TGCGCCAGCAGCCAAGCGCTAGCGGGAATCCAAGAGACCCAGTACTTC.

The rearrangement links TRBV13 to TRBJ2-1; TRBD1 might be the D (6 bases). The V and J ends lost 4 bases and 0 bases respectively, with 16 bases between them. There are 17 residues in the CDR3. Per germline, CDR1 PRHDT and CDR2 FYEKMQ (reference sequence). In DNA, the CDR3 is TGTGCCAGCAGCTCCCGCAAGGGGACAAGCTCCTACAATGAGCAGTTCTTC. Encoded protein: CASSSRKGTSSYNEQFF.

The gene calls are TRBV6-5 and TRBJ1-5; 8 nucleotides match TRBD1. The CDR3 runs 15 residues. Germline loops: CDR1 MNHEY, CDR2 SVGAGI. Losses at the gene ends were 4 bases for V and 2 bases for J; bases not matched to a gene: 4. In DNA form, the CDR3 reads TGTGCCAGCAGTTTGACAGGGGATCGCAATCAGCCCCAGCATTTT. Its protein is CASSLTGDRNQPQHF.

The chain links TRBV6-5 to TRBJ1-1; a weak D match, TRBD1 (5 bases). CDR3 length: 15 residues. V was clipped by 0 bases and J by 3 bases, with 11 bases between them. Per the germline V gene, CDR1 is MNHEY and CDR2 is SVGAGI. Written as DNA, the CDR3 is TGTGCCAGCAGTTACTCGAGGGGAGCCGACACTGAAGCTTTCTTT. Translating it yields CASSYSRGADTEAFF.

The gene calls are TRBV5-5 and TRBJ1-2; unclear D gene. The CDR3 consists of 14 residues. The germline gives CDR1 SGHKS, CDR2 YYEKEE (reference sequence). The germline V and J ends were trimmed by 5 bases and 4 bases, with 15 bases remaining between them. This chain's CDR3 is CASRNDPGSYGYTF. CDR3 bases: TGTGCCAGCAGGAATGACCCAGGCTCCTATGGCTACACCTTC. Looking up the rest from reference TRBV5-5 and TRBJ1-2 gives the full variable domain: DAGVTQSPTHLIKTRGQQVTLRCSPISGHKSVSWYQQVLGQGPQFIFQYYEKEERGRGNFPDRFSARQFPNYSSELNVNALLLGDSALYLCASRNDPGSYGYTFGSGTRLTVV.

This clonotype occurred a few times. The chain carries TRBV4-1 and TRBJ2-7, with a weak D call TRBD2 (6 bases). Per germline, CDR1 MGHRA and CDR2 YSYEKL. The V gene lost 5 bases and the J gene lost 1 base, with 12 bases spanning the gap. The CDR3 covers 14 residues. The DNA of the CDR3 is TGCGCCAGCAGCGTGCGACTAGATTCCTACGAGCAGTACTTC. Translating gives CASSVRLDSYEQYF.

The chain is built from TRBV6-1 and TRBJ1-6, with D possibly matching TRBD1 (6 bases). The CDR3 length is 15 residues. V shed 7 bases and J shed 7 bases, with 17 bases lying between them. Germline-derived CDR1 and CDR2 are MNHNS and SASEGT. The CDR3: CASTKGHYENSPLHF. The CDR3 DNA sequence: TGTGCCAGCACAAAGGGACACTACGAAAATTCACCCCTCCACTTT.

The chain is built from TRBV5-1 and TRBJ2-7, with D possibly matching TRBD1 (6 bases). The germline V and J ends were trimmed by 0 bases and 6 bases, with 13 bases remaining between them. The CDR3 runs 14 residues. Per the germline V gene, CDR1 is SGHRS and CDR2 is YFSETQ. The DNA of the CDR3 is TGCGCCAGCAGCTTGGGAGTGGGGGCGGGCGAGCAGTACTTC. It is translated as CASSLGVGAGEQYF.

V is TRBV5-1 and J is TRBJ2-7, with D possibly being TRBD2 (6 bases). The V gene's germline CDR1 is SGHRS and CDR2 YFSETQ. V gave up 4 bases and J gave up 0 bases, with 14 bases separating them. The CDR3 consists of 15 residues. The CDR3 loop reads CASSPWGLSSYEQYF. CDR3 nucleotides: TGCGCCAGCAGCCCGTGGGGACTCAGCTCCTACGAGCAGTACTTC. Combining the CDR3 with reference TRBV5-1 and TRBJ2-7 gives the whole variable domain KAGVTQTPRYLIKTRGQQVTLSCSPISGHRSVSWYQQTPGQGLQFLFEYFSETQRNKGNFPGRFSGRQFSNSRSEMNVSTLELGDSALYLCASSPWGLSSYEQYFGPGTRLTVT.

V is TRBV12-3 or TRBV12-4 and J is TRBJ1-1, with D possibly being TRBD1 (5 bases). V lost 5 bases and J lost 7, with 8 bases in between. CDR3 length: 11 amino acids. CDR3 nucleotide sequence: TGTGCCAGCAGTCCAGGGAGTGAAGCTTTCTTT. This translates into CASSPGSEAFF.